Presented here are 29 T cell receptor beta chains from one specimen sequenced in a study of post-analysis software for immune sequencing data. Study-level findings and limits: Patients used several TRBV segments, including TRBV5-6, TRBV5-1 and TRBV20-1, more often than controls.

Researchers reported that TCR beta cDNA libraries carried unique molecular identifiers. Using its own MiXCR run on the PCR reads, TCRdb lists one record per CDR3 protein. The sample holds about 810,000 distinct CDR3 sequences, 53% seen once. These receptors lack a known antigen. Sequences were obtained from blood. These receptors were obtained from a girl aged 10 to 17 with multiple sclerosis.

This chain joins TRBV20-1 and TRBJ2-5; 9 bases match TRBD1. The DNA end favors TRBJ2-7, so the J call may be wrong. The CDR3 is 15 residues long. The germline CDR1 and CDR2 sequences are DFQATT and SNEGSKA (reference sequence). The CDR3 loop reads CSALPSGTGSYEQYF. Here the CDR3 DNA reads TGCAGTGCACTACCCTCAGGGACAGGGAGTTACGAGCAGTACTTC.

J is TRBJ2-1 and V is TRBV29-1; the match to TRBD2 covers 9 bases. The V gene's germline CDR1 is SQVTM and CDR2 ANQGSEA. There are 14 residues in the CDR3. Trimming at V came to 4 bases and at J to 9 bases, leaving 10 bases not matched to a gene. The CDR3 DNA follows: TGCAGCGTTGCGGGGACTAGCTTATACGGTGAGCAGTTCTTC. As protein: CSVAGTSLYGEQFF.

For this clonotype: The junction shows a germline mismatch at one end, possibly a read error. This sequence joins TRBV6-2 or TRBV6-3 and TRBJ2-3; 15 bases are a match to TRBD2. Germline values: CDR1 MNHEY, CDR2 SVGEGT. This CDR3 spans 18 amino acids. Written as DNA, the CDR3 is TGTGCCAGCAGTGCAGGACTAGCGGGAGGGCTCCGCACAGATGCGCAGTATTTT. Translated, it gives CASSAGLAGGLRTDAQYF.

The V and J genes are TRBV10-3 and TRBJ2-7, with 12 bases fitting TRBD2. The CDR3 covers 14 residues. The trim removed 9 bases at V and 5 bases at J, leaving 8 bases unmatched. Germline V gene data show CDR1 as ENHRY and CDR2 as SYGVKD. The CDR3 bases are TGTGCCATAAGCGGACTAGCGGGATTCGACGAGCAGTACTTC. It codes for CAISGLAGFDEQYF.

The chain links TRBV29-1 to TRBJ1-2; D might be TRBD1 (5 bases). Trimming stripped 3 bases from V and 3 bases from J, with 11 bases between. The CDR3 covers 13 residues. Per germline, CDR1 SQVTM and CDR2 ANQGSEA. CDR3 sequence (DNA): TGCAGCGTTGAGCGCAGACAGTACTATGGCTACACCTTC. Protein sequence: CSVERRQYYGYTF. The full variable domain, in which reference TRBV29-1 and TRBJ1-2 provide the parts outside the CDR3, is SAVISQKPSRDICQRGTSLTIQCQVDSQVTMMFWYRQQPGQSLTLIATANQGSEATYESGFVIDKFPISRPNLTFSTLTVSNMSPEDSSIYLCSVERRQYYGYTFGSGTRLTVV.

V and J are TRBV5-1 and TRBJ2-7, with 8 bases lining up with TRBD1. V was pared by 4 bases and J by 5 bases, with 11 bases of the junction left unmatched. Germline V CDR1 and CDR2: SGHRS, YFSETQ. The length of the CDR3 is 15 residues. CDR3 in amino acids: CASSPNQGARHEQYF. Here the CDR3 DNA reads TGCGCCAGCAGCCCAAATCAGGGGGCGAGACACGAGCAGTACTTC.

V gene TRBV29-1 combines with J gene TRBJ2-5; the D call may be TRBD1 or TRBD2 (5 bases each). This CDR3 has 12 residues. Germline assignment: CDR1 SQVTM and CDR2 ANQGSEA. V was trimmed by 6 bases and J by 1 base, leaving 9 bases between them. CDR3 DNA: TGCAGCGTCGACGGGACCCAAGAGACCCAGTACTTC. Translated, it gives CSVDGTQETQYF.

The rearrangement uses TRBV14 and TRBJ2-7; D is possibly TRBD1 or TRBD2 (5 bases each). The CDR3 sequence is 15 residues long. Per germline, CDR1 SGHDN and CDR2 FVKESK. With 2 bases removed from V and 9 bases from J, the gap between germline ends came to 20 bases. In DNA, the CDR3 is TGTGCCAGCAGCCAAACGTGGGGGAAGGCCGAAGGGCAGTACTTC. It codes for CASSQTWGKAEGQYF.

V and J are TRBV5-1 and TRBJ1-2, with D perhaps matching TRBD1 (6 bases). The germline V gene encodes CDR1 SGHRS and CDR2 YFSETQ. V was clipped by 0 bases and J by 2 bases, with 11 bases between them. CDR3 length: 15 amino acids. The CDR3 DNA follows: TGCGCCAGCAGCTTGGACTCCGGGACAAACTATGGCTACACCTTC. It yields the protein CASSLDSGTNYGYTF.

The chain recombines TRBV27 with TRBJ2-3, with TRBD1 matching over 7 bases. V lost 6 bases and J lost 6; bases outside the gene matches: 9. This CDR3 is built from 14 residues. Germline CDR1 reads MNHEY; CDR2 reads SMNVEV (reference sequence). CDR3 DNA: TGTGCCAGCAGGGGACAGTCCCCCTCGGATACGCAGTATTTT. It translates to CASRGQSPSDTQYF.

The genes are TRBV20-1 and TRBJ2-4, with D tentatively TRBD1 (5 bases). Germline V gene lookup returns CDR1 DFQATT and CDR2 SNEGSKA (reference sequence). V dropped 0 bases and J dropped 1 base, with 13 bases sitting between them. The CDR3 loop spans 16 amino acids. CDR3: CSAREGQGWAKNIQYF. CDR3 sequence (DNA): TGCAGTGCTAGAGAAGGGCAGGGTTGGGCCAAAAACATTCAGTACTTC.

This clonotype was detected only a few times. This chain joins TRBV7-2 and TRBJ2-5, with a possible D match to TRBD2 (7 bases). V was trimmed by 5 bases and J by 0 bases, leaving 16 bases between them. CDR3 length: 16 residues. Germline V gene lookup returns CDR1 SGHTA and CDR2 FQGNSA. CDR3 sequence reads: CASSKRGGIDQETQYF. The CDR3 DNA reads TGTGCCAGCAGCAAAAGGGGGGGTATTGACCAAGAGACCCAGTACTTC.

This clonotype was seen a few times. V gene TRBV5-6 combines with J gene TRBJ2-7; no definite D call. This CDR3 has 14 residues. The V gene lost 2 bases and the J gene lost 3 bases, with 12 bases spanning the gap. CDR1 SGHDT and CDR2 YYEEEE come from the germline V gene. The CDR3 here is CASSFASTGYEQYF. CDR3 bases: TGTGCCAGCAGCTTCGCTAGTACGGGCTACGAGCAGTACTTC.

This clonotype appeared a few times. The chain couples TRBV5-1 to TRBJ1-2; D uncertain. The CDR3 runs to 14 residues. Trimming removed 0 bases at V and 4 bases at J, with 10 bases between. Germline V CDR1 and CDR2: SGHRS, YFSETQ. The CDR3 coding sequence is TGCGCCAGCAGCTTGGTTTTGCAAGGCTATGGCTACACCTTC. Protein: CASSLVLQGYGYTF.

The chain joins TRBV5-1 to TRBJ1-2; TRBD1 is a possible D gene (6 bases). Germline values: CDR1 SGHRS, CDR2 YFSETQ. The CDR3 is 11 amino acids. The V and J ends lost 5 bases and 6 bases respectively, with 8 bases between them. For the CDR3, the DNA is TGCGCCAGCAGACAGGGTCATGGCTACACCTTC. Its translation is CASRQGHGYTF.

The V call is TRBV20-1, the J call TRBJ2-3, with TRBD1 matching 9 bases. The CDR3 consists of 14 residues. With 5 bases clipped from V and 0 bases from J, the junction kept 3 bases outside the gene matches. The V gene's germline CDR1 is DFQATT and CDR2 SNEGSKA (reference sequence). DNA of the CDR3: TGCAGTGCTTACAGGGGGCTGAGCACAGATACGCAGTATTTT. Its translation is CSAYRGLSTDTQYF.

In its sample, this clonotype was seen a few times. The rearrangement uses TRBV11-3 and TRBJ2-3, with TRBD1 as a possible D gene (6 bases). The V gene lost 5 bases and the J gene lost 4 bases, with 22 bases spanning the gap. Germline assignment: CDR1 SGHNT and CDR2 YENEEA. The CDR3 runs 17 residues. Written as DNA, the CDR3 is TGTGCCAGCAGCCCAGGGGCAGGGAACGGGTTTCCAGATACGCAGTATTTT. The encoded protein is CASSPGAGNGFPDTQYF.

This rearrangement joins TRBV29-1 to TRBJ1-2; D not resolved. Germline V gives CDR1 SQVTM, CDR2 ANQGSEA. Trimming cost V 7 bases and J 4 bases, with 13 bases left between them. The CDR3 consists of 12 residues. Here the CDR3 reads CSAKTWGYGYTF. CDR3 bases: TGCAGCGCTAAGACTTGGGGCTATGGCTACACCTTC.

A single count supports this clonotype. This sequence joins TRBV11-1 and TRBJ1-2, with a possible D match to TRBD1 (5 bases). V lost 7 bases and J 3 bases, leaving 24 bases between the germline ends. This CDR3 is built from 17 residues. In germline, CDR1 is SGHAT, CDR2 FQDESV (reference sequence). In nucleotides, the CDR3 is TGTGCCAGCACCATGATGCGTGGGGGAGTCGTGGACTATGGCTACACCTTC. Encoded protein: CASTMMRGGVVDYGYTF.

The chain uses TRBV6-5 and TRBJ2-7; 8 positions match TRBD2. With the DNA end fitting TRBJ2-5 better, the J assignment may be wrong. There are 17 residues in the CDR3. Germline values: CDR1 MNHEY, CDR2 SVGAGI. For the CDR3, the DNA is TGTGCCAGCAGTTGCTCGAGATCCGGGAGGGCTTTGGAGACCCAGTACTTC. Protein product: CASSCSRSGRALETQYF.

J is TRBJ1-5 and V is TRBV2, with a weak D call TRBD1 (6 bases). The V and J ends lost 5 bases and 0 bases respectively, with 11 bases between them. This CDR3 is 15 amino acids long. Germline V gene lookup returns CDR1 SNHLY and CDR2 FYNNEI. CDR3 region: CASSSGAPSNQPQHF. CDR3 in DNA: TGTGCCAGCAGTTCAGGGGCCCCTAGCAATCAGCCCCAGCATTTT.

V is TRBV9 and J is TRBJ1-2; D is ambiguous. The CDR3 consists of 15 residues. In germline, CDR1 is SGDLS, CDR2 YYNGEE. V shed 4 bases and J shed 2 bases, with 15 bases lying between them. Here the CDR3 DNA reads TGTGCCAGCAGCCCCCCGGGGAGTTCAAACTATGGCTACACCTTC. It encodes CASSPPGSSNYGYTF.

V usage is TRBV10-3 and J usage is TRBJ2-1; 13 bases line up with TRBD2. CDR3 size: 18 residues. V lost 0 bases and J lost 7; bases outside the gene matches: 9. Germline CDR1 ENHRY, CDR2 SYGVKD. The CDR3 sequence is CAISESKGLAGYGNEQFF. Here the CDR3 DNA reads TGTGCCATCAGTGAGTCCAAGGGACTAGCGGGGTATGGAAATGAGCAGTTCTTC.

The chain links TRBV6-2 or TRBV6-3 to TRBJ2-5; D may correspond to TRBD1 or TRBD2 (5 bases each). CDR3 length equals 16 residues. Germline V gives CDR1 MNHEY, CDR2 SVGEGT. V shed 5 bases and J shed 2 bases, with 18 bases lying between them. The CDR3 reads CASSPYWDVLQETQYF. The CDR3 DNA reads as TGTGCCAGCAGTCCGTACTGGGACGTACTACAAGAGACCCAGTACTTC.

This clonotype was recorded only once. The chain uses TRBV29-1 and TRBJ2-1; the D gene is possibly TRBD2 (5 bases). The germline CDR1 and CDR2 sequences are SQVTM and ANQGSEA. Trimming stripped 0 bases from V and 4 bases from J, with 13 bases between. CDR3 length: 15 amino acids. The CDR3 bases are TGCAGCGTTGAAGACCTCGGGATCTTATACAATGAGCAGTTCTTC. Translation gives CSVEDLGILYNEQFF.

The rearrangement uses TRBV5-1 and TRBJ1-2; 7 nucleotides match TRBD1. Germline values: CDR1 SGHRS, CDR2 YFSETQ. This CDR3 spans 14 amino acids. The ends lost 1 base at V and 6 bases at J; junction bases unmatched: 6. The CDR3 is CASSLWQGDDGYTF. The CDR3 bases are TGCGCCAGCAGCTTGTGGCAGGGGGACGATGGCTACACCTTC.

This rearrangement joins TRBV12-5 to TRBJ2-1; the match to TRBD2 covers 8 bases. Germline values: CDR1 LGHNT, CDR2 FRNRAP. This CDR3 has 14 residues. Trimming took 9 bases from V and 3 from J; bases not matched to a gene: 7. The DNA of the CDR3 is TGTGCTAGCGGGGGGGTCGGGGGCTACAATGAGCAGTTCTTC. Translated, it gives CASGGVGGYNEQFF.

Written as DNA, the CDR3 is TGCAGCGTTGGGGGACAGTTCCAAGAGACCCAGTACTTC. Protein: CSVGGQFQETQYF. The J gene is TRBJ2-5, the V gene TRBV29-1; 7 bases map to TRBD1. There are 13 residues in the CDR3. V trimming: 4 bases; J trimming: 1 base; junction bases outside the gene matches: 3. Germline loops: CDR1 SQVTM, CDR2 ANQGSEA.

This clonotype was seen a few times. The chain combines TRBV20-1 with TRBJ2-7, with TRBD2 matching over 8 bases. The CDR3 is 14 amino acids. From germline, CDR1 is DFQATT and CDR2 SNEGSKA (reference sequence). Germline trimming cut 1 base from V and 3 bases from J; bases unmatched to any gene: 5. The CDR3 sequence is CSARVGGRIYEQYF. The CDR3, as DNA: TGCAGTGCTAGAGTCGGCGGGAGGATCTACGAGCAGTACTTC.